A selection of T cell receptor beta chains follows, all from one sample in a study of breast tumors, draining lymph nodes, adjacent tissues. From the multiplex PCR reads, TCRdb called clonotypes with MiXCR, one entry per CDR3 protein. Of approximately 200,000 distinct CDR3 sequences in the sample, about 32% are singletons; the top ten hold about 4.5%. Sample: axillary lymph node tissue. Receptors were obtained from a female donor with breast cancer. Some clones in this sample may be carry-over from other donors' samples. Each CDR3 is given with its conserved first and last residue. Each record gives: CDR3 length, J gene, clone size, D gene, V gene, CDR3 protein, CDR3 DNA. The D gene is left open where the match is weak. The size field is filled for only some rows; it gives once, few, many or a size class.

cdr3_length: 14; j_call: TRBJ1-4; clone_size: few; d_call: TRBD1; v_call: TRBV6-5; cdr3_aa: CASSSRTGFGELFF; cdr3_nt: TGTGCCAGCAGTTCAAGGACAGGATTCGGAGAACTGTTTTTT
cdr3_length: 16; j_call: TRBJ2-3; clone_size: .; d_call: TRBD2; v_call: TRBV4-3; cdr3_aa: CASSQDLSGRAGTQYF; cdr3_nt: TGCGCCAGCAGCCAAGATTTAAGCGGGAGGGCCGGTACGCAGTATTTT
cdr3_length: 15; j_call: TRBJ2-5; clone_size: many; d_call: .; v_call: TRBV24-1; cdr3_aa: CATSDQSEGQGTQYF; cdr3_nt: TGTGCCACCAGTGATCAGAGCGAGGGCCAGGGGACCCAGTACTTC
cdr3_length: 18; j_call: TRBJ2-1; clone_size: .; d_call: TRBD2; v_call: TRBV20-1; cdr3_aa: CSAYLGLAGTASYDEQFF; cdr3_nt: TGCAGTGCCTATCTGGGACTAGCGGGAACCGCCTCCTACGATGAGCAGTTCTTC
cdr3_length: 18; j_call: TRBJ2-2; clone_size: few; d_call: .; v_call: TRBV5-5; cdr3_aa: CASSRRTATISPTGELFF; cdr3_nt: TGTGCCAGCAGCCGAAGGACAGCAACTATATCTCCCACCGGGGAGCTGTTTTTT
cdr3_length: 17; j_call: TRBJ2-3; clone_size: many; d_call: TRBD2; v_call: TRBV5-8; cdr3_aa: CASSLRLAGGITDTQYF; cdr3_nt: TGTGCCAGCAGTTTACGACTAGCGGGGGGAATCACAGATACGCAGTATTTT
cdr3_length: 11; j_call: TRBJ1-2; clone_size: many; d_call: .; v_call: TRBV20-1; cdr3_aa: CSARDSSGYTF; cdr3_nt: TGCAGTGCTAGAGATAGTAGCGGCTACACCTTC
cdr3_length: 14; j_call: TRBJ1-1; clone_size: .; d_call: .; v_call: TRBV7-2; cdr3_aa: CASSLTFGSQGAFF; cdr3_nt: TGTGCCAGCAGCTTAACTTTTGGGAGCCAAGGGGCTTTCTTT
cdr3_length: 15; j_call: TRBJ2-2; clone_size: many; d_call: TRBD2; v_call: TRBV12-3/TRBV12-4; cdr3_aa: CASSPYSGITGELFF; cdr3_nt: TGTGCCAGCAGTCCTTATAGCGGGATCACCGGGGAGCTGTTTTTT
cdr3_length: 12; j_call: TRBJ1-2; clone_size: many; d_call: .; v_call: TRBV12-3/TRBV12-4; cdr3_aa: CASSNGVRGYTF; cdr3_nt: TGTGCCAGCAGCAACGGGGTTAGGGGCTACACCTTC
cdr3_length: 9; j_call: TRBJ1-4; clone_size: .; d_call: TRBD1; v_call: TRBV6-5; cdr3_aa: CASSRDRFF; cdr3_nt: TGTGCCAGCAGTCGGGACAGGTTTTTT
cdr3_length: 15; j_call: TRBJ2-7; clone_size: many; d_call: TRBD2; v_call: TRBV20-1; cdr3_aa: CSARGLLAGEWEQYF; cdr3_nt: TGCAGTGCTAGGGGCTTACTAGCGGGAGAGTGGGAGCAGTACTTC
cdr3_length: 17; j_call: TRBJ1-3; clone_size: .; d_call: .; v_call: TRBV7-9; cdr3_aa: CASSLDRLGTVGNPIYF; cdr3_nt: TGTGCCAGCAGCTTAGATCGCCTAGGGACGGTTGGGAACCCCATATATTTT
cdr3_length: 17; j_call: TRBJ1-1; clone_size: many; d_call: TRBD1; v_call: TRBV7-9; cdr3_aa: CASSHGTGDDLNTEAFF; cdr3_nt: TGTGCCAGCAGCCACGGGACAGGGGACGACCTGAACACTGAAGCTTTCTTT
cdr3_length: 14; j_call: TRBJ2-7; clone_size: .; d_call: TRBD2; v_call: TRBV7-9; cdr3_aa: CASSRSGGAYEQYF; cdr3_nt: TGTGCCAGCAGCCGTAGCGGGGGGGCCTACGAGCAGTACTTC